A single sample gave rise to the 26 T cell receptor beta chains below, sequenced in a study of blood T cells in healthy people across ages. A J-beta primer mix and a sample-barcoded 5' primer were used in a second PCR of about 7 to 12 cycles. TCRdb reanalysed the 5' RACE reads using MiXCR and keeps one entry per CDR3 protein. The table includes just over 800,000 distinct CDR3 sequences, around 62% detected once. The sequencing input was blood. Every receptor here comes from a man younger than 45 in good health.

V and J are TRBV6-5 and TRBJ2-7, with D perhaps matching TRBD1 (5 bases). Germline V CDR1 and CDR2: MNHEY, SVGAGI. V shed 2 bases and J shed 6 bases, with 11 bases lying between them. This CDR3 region has 13 residues. The CDR3: CASSYGVRAEQYF. CDR3 sequence (DNA): TGTGCCAGCAGTTACGGTGTCAGGGCCGAGCAGTACTTC.

The chain uses TRBV4-2 and TRBJ2-7; 7 nucleotides line up with TRBD1. Trimming removed 0 bases from V and 6 bases from J; junction bases left unmatched: 5. The CDR3 covers 14 residues. The germline CDR1 and CDR2 sequences are LGHNA and YNFKEQ. The DNA of the CDR3 is TGTGCCAGCAGCCAAGACCAGGGGGTAGGCGAGCAGTACTTC. This gives the protein CASSQDQGVGEQYF.

The chain uses TRBV20-1 and TRBJ2-7; D is tentatively TRBD1 or TRBD2 (7 bases each). V was clipped by 0 bases and J by 1 base, with 10 bases between them. The CDR3 totals 14 residues. From germline, CDR1 is DFQATT and CDR2 SNEGSKA (reference sequence). CDR3: CSAREQGGSYEQYF. The DNA of the CDR3 is TGCAGTGCTAGAGAGCAGGGGGGGTCCTACGAGCAGTACTTC.

The chain combines TRBV20-1 with TRBJ2-5; TRBD2 might be the D (6 bases). The DNA end lines up better with TRBJ2-7; the J call may be wrong. This CDR3 is 15 amino acids long. Germline CDR1 is DFQATT and CDR2 is SNEGSKA (reference sequence). The DNA for the CDR3 is TGCAGTGAAGCGGGTCCGGACCAGGACATCCACGAGCAGTACTTC. This sequence encodes CSEAGPDQDIHEQYF.

There are a few counts of this clonotype. The chain couples TRBV18 to TRBJ2-7; the D is unclear. Near its end, the DNA agrees better with TRBJ2-5, so the J call may be wrong. Looked up from germline, CDR1 is KGHSH and CDR2 is LQKENI. The CDR3 runs to 12 residues. DNA of the CDR3: TGTGCCAGCTCCCGCCAAGGAGAGACCCAGTACTTC. Translating gives CASSRQGETQYF.

This rearrangement joins TRBV4-3 to TRBJ2-1; D is unresolved. Germline CDR1 and CDR2: LGHNA and YSLEER. This CDR3 is 16 amino acids long. The germline V and J ends were trimmed by 0 bases and 2 bases, with 11 bases remaining between them. CDR3 DNA: TGCGCCAGCAGCCAAGACAGCCTTCCCACCTACAATGAGCAGTTCTTC. It yields the protein CASSQDSLPTYNEQFF.

The rearrangement joins TRBV15 to TRBJ2-4, with D perhaps matching TRBD1 (7 bases). With the DNA end fitting TRBJ2-5 better, the J assignment may be wrong. This CDR3 spans 21 amino acids. Germline lookup yields CDR1 LNHNV and CDR2 YYDKDF (reference sequence). The CDR3 loop reads CATSSPRDFISQGGYQETQYF. Written as DNA, the CDR3 is TGTGCCACCAGCTCCCCTCGGGACTTTATATCCCAGGGGGGTTACCAAGAGACCCAGTACTTC.

The V and J genes are TRBV5-1 and TRBJ2-1, with 7 positions matching TRBD2. The CDR3 has 16 amino acids. The V segment lost 7 bases and the J segment 4 bases; nucleotides outside the gene matches: 14. Per the germline V gene, CDR1 is SGHRS and CDR2 is YFSETQ. The CDR3 DNA sequence: TGCGCCAGCGGAAGATCTGTAAGCGGGGTTTACAATGAGCAGTTCTTC. This gives the protein CASGRSVSGVYNEQFF. Supplemented by reference TRBV5-1 and TRBJ2-1, the full variable domain reads KAGVTQTPRYLIKTRGQQVTLSCSPISGHRSVSWYQQTPGQGLQFLFEYFSETQRNKGNFPGRFSGRQFSNSRSEMNVSTLELGDSALYLCASGRSVSGVYNEQFFGPGTRLTVL.

The rearrangement uses TRBV6-6 and TRBJ2-5; 8 nucleotides match TRBD2. Looked up from germline, CDR1 is MNHNY and CDR2 is SVGAGI (reference sequence). The CDR3 totals 15 residues. Trimming cost V 2 bases and J 5 bases; bases outside gene matches: 7. The CDR3 spells CASSYVAGGGETQYF. Written as DNA, the CDR3 is TGTGCCAGCAGTTACGTTGCGGGGGGAGGGGAGACCCAGTACTTC.

The chain combines TRBV28 with TRBJ2-5; D remains unclear. The CDR3 contains 15 residues. Trimming took off 3 bases at V and 1 base at J, with 12 bases between the two ends. Germline lookup yields CDR1 MDHEN and CDR2 SYDVKM. The CDR3 loop is CASSLVGMGQETQYF. The CDR3 DNA reads TGTGCCAGCAGTTTGGTAGGGATGGGCCAAGAGACCCAGTACTTC. Full variable domain (outside the CDR3, taken from reference TRBV28 and TRBJ2-5): DVKVTQSSRYLVKRTGEKVFLECVQDMDHENMFWYRQDPGLGLRLIYFSYDVKMKEKGDIPEGYSVSREKKERFSLILESASTNQTSMYLCASSLVGMGQETQYFGPGTRLLVL.

The chain is built from TRBV15 and TRBJ2-5; D not certain. This CDR3 spans 16 amino acids. V gave up 2 bases and J gave up 1 base, with 14 bases separating them. Germline CDR1 is LNHNV and CDR2 is YYDKDF (reference sequence). The CDR3 region is CATSRPPVGTQETQYF. The CDR3 DNA sequence: TGTGCCACCAGCAGACCCCCAGTGGGCACCCAAGAGACCCAGTACTTC.

This clonotype was seen a few times. The rearrangement uses TRBV7-2 and TRBJ2-7, with D hard to call. CDR1 is SGHTA and CDR2 is FQGNSA in the germline V gene. The CDR3 spans 12 residues. V gave up 5 bases and J gave up 3 bases, with 8 bases separating them. DNA of the CDR3: TGTGCCAGCAGCCGGACGGACTACGAGCAGTACTTC. Its protein is CASSRTDYEQYF.

This clonotype has a handful of counts. This sequence joins TRBV9 and TRBJ2-1, with D perhaps TRBD2 (6 bases). Looked up from germline, CDR1 is SGDLS and CDR2 is YYNGEE. V lost 0 bases and J 3 bases, leaving 10 bases between the germline ends. There are 15 residues in the CDR3. This CDR3 reads CASSVAGEDYNEQFF. In nucleotides, the CDR3 is TGTGCCAGCAGCGTAGCGGGGGAGGACTACAATGAGCAGTTCTTC.

The chain links TRBV12-3 or TRBV12-4 to TRBJ1-2; D remains ambiguous. V was cut by 4 bases and J by 4 bases, with 10 bases left in between. The CDR3 contains 13 residues. The CDR3 is CASSSRRGYGYTF. The CDR3 DNA reads as TGTGCCAGCAGTTCCCGACGGGGCTATGGCTACACCTTC.

This clonotype was picked up a small number of times. The chain couples TRBV12-3 or TRBV12-4 to TRBJ1-6; D call uncertain. The ends were cut back, 5 bases at V and 12 bases at J, with 11 bases in the middle. This CDR3 is 12 amino acids long. CDR3 DNA sequence: TGTGCCAGCAGTATCCCGCCGGGACCCCTCCACTTT. This translates into CASSIPPGPLHF.

J is TRBJ1-2 and V is TRBV28, with D hard to call. The V end was cut by 1 base, the J end by 5 bases, with 14 bases between. Per germline, CDR1 MDHEN and CDR2 SYDVKM. This CDR3 has 15 amino acids. The CDR3 DNA reads as TGTGCCAGCAGTTTATCGGCCCCGAAGAATTATGGCTACACCTTC. Translation: CASSLSAPKNYGYTF.

In its sample, this clonotype was seen a few times. The gene calls are TRBV12-3 or TRBV12-4 and TRBJ2-1; 9 bases align to TRBD2. The CDR3 runs to 15 residues. J gave up 8 bases and V 2 bases, and 7 bases lay outside the gene matches. The CDR3 DNA is TGTGCCAGCAGTTTATGGTCTAGCGGGGCCCATGAGCAGTTCTTC. Translating it yields CASSLWSSGAHEQFF.

V gene TRBV12-3 or TRBV12-4 combines with J gene TRBJ2-2, with unresolved D. Trimming pared 3 bases from V and 5 bases from J, leaving 7 bases between. The CDR3 covers 13 residues. CDR3 DNA: TGTGCCAGCAGTTTGCGTAGGACCGGGGAGCTGTTTTTT. Translating gives CASSLRRTGELFF.

The chain recombines TRBV5-1 with TRBJ2-4; D may correspond to TRBD1 or TRBD2 (5 bases each). This CDR3 spans 16 amino acids. Germline CDR1 is SGHRS and CDR2 is YFSETQ. The V end was cut by 2 bases, the J end by 0 bases, with 12 bases between. The CDR3 loop is CASSLTGTLAKNIQYF. CDR3 nucleotides: TGCGCCAGCAGCTTAACCGGGACCTTAGCCAAAAACATTCAGTACTTC.

The chain links TRBV7-2 to TRBJ2-5; the D is unclear. The assigned J gene may be wrong: the sequence end matches TRBJ2-7 better. CDR1 and CDR2 from the germline V gene are SGHTA and FQGNSA. This CDR3 has 15 amino acids. The CDR3 reads CASSGPLEATYEQYF. CDR3 in DNA: TGTGCCAGCAGCGGACCGTTAGAGGCGACCTACGAGCAGTACTTC.

This chain links TRBV4-2 with TRBJ2-6, with 12 positions matching TRBD2. Per the germline V gene, CDR1 is LGHNA and CDR2 is YNFKEQ. This CDR3 contains 19 residues. V dropped 0 bases and J dropped 2; count of bases not matched to a gene: 5. The DNA for the CDR3 is TGTGCCAGCAGCCAAGATCGACTAGCGGGGGACCCTGGGGCCAACGTCCTGACTTTC. It codes for CASSQDRLAGDPGANVLTF.

This clonotype was picked up many times. This chain uses TRBV28 with TRBJ2-7; D gene uncertain. In germline, CDR1 is MDHEN, CDR2 SYDVKM. There are 12 residues in the CDR3. The germline V and J ends were trimmed by 10 bases and 3 bases, with 13 bases remaining between them. Here the CDR3 reads CATKQGDYEQYF. The CDR3 DNA reads TGTGCCACCAAGCAAGGAGACTACGAGCAGTACTTC. Full variable domain (rest looked up from reference TRBV28 and TRBJ2-7): DVKVTQSSRYLVKRTGEKVFLECVQDMDHENMFWYRQDPGLGLRLIYFSYDVKMKEKGDIPEGYSVSREKKERFSLILESASTNQTSMYLCATKQGDYEQYFGPGTRLTVT.

CDR3 nucleotide sequence: TGTGCCAGCAGTTCAGCTACTCTTAACTATGGCTACACCTTC. Residues: CASSSATLNYGYTF. This rearrangement joins TRBV12-3 or TRBV12-4 to TRBJ1-2; D remains unclear. V was trimmed by 4 bases and J by 1 base, leaving 10 bases between them. The CDR3 is made up of 14 amino acids.

The CDR3 spells CASSNSVQAAGPINSPLHF. The CDR3 coding sequence is TGCGCCAGCAGCAACTCTGTACAGGCCGCTGGCCCTATTAATTCACCCCTCCACTTT. The genes are TRBV4-3 and TRBJ1-6; a possible D gene is TRBD1 (5 bases). V lost 5 bases and J 6 bases, leaving 26 bases between the germline ends. Germline CDR1 is LGHNA and CDR2 is YSLEER. The CDR3 totals 19 residues.

The chain has TRBV2 and TRBJ1-1; perhaps TRBD1 as D (6 bases). Looked up from germline, CDR1 is SNHLY and CDR2 is FYNNEI. The CDR3 is 16 amino acids. Trimming shortened V by 2 bases and J by 3 bases, and 16 bases separated the two germline ends. Here the CDR3 DNA reads TGTGCCAGCAGTGAATCGATCTTACAGGGTTACACTGAAGCTTTCTTT. Its translation: CASSESILQGYTEAFF.

This clonotype was recorded a few times. V usage is TRBV6-5 and J usage is TRBJ1-1; D possibly corresponds to TRBD1 (6 bases). V gave up 4 bases and J gave up 1 base, with 13 bases separating them. The CDR3 runs 15 residues. The germline gives CDR1 MNHEY, CDR2 SVGAGI. The CDR3, as DNA: TGTGCCAGCAGTTCTACTTCGGACAGGAACACTGAAGCTTTCTTT. It is translated as CASSSTSDRNTEAFF.